The sequence of this T cell receptor beta chain was determined in a study of T cell responses to AZD1222 COVID-19 vaccine. Looking at the study overall: Pooled samples include second doses given at about 4 or 12 weeks. Findings and caveats of the study: Rises in breadth and depth of Spike-specific TCRs came after two AZD1222 doses. Clonal diversity was possibly underestimated; the donors were predominantly white British and more often female.

Unmatched junction bases numbered 15, after V lost 3 bases and J lost 0 bases. The CDR3 consists of 20 residues. Germline V lookup: CDR1 SGDLS, CDR2 YYNGEE. With respect to this clone: No antigen is known for it.

Clones were read by immunoSEQ multiplex PCR, and TCRdb kept only the in-frame ones, dropping some. The sample has roughly 97,000 clones; roughly 89% are singletons. Source: peripheral blood, taken on day 0 of AZD1222 vaccination. The TCR originated in an adult in good health. V gene TRBV9 combines with J gene TRBJ1-4, with 9 bases matching TRBD1. The CDR3 protein is CASSARRDRADLATNEKLFF. Here the CDR3 DNA reads TGTGCCAGCAGCGCCCGCCGGGACAGGGCCGACCTCGCAACTAATGAAAAACTGTTTTTT.